One and the same sample provided the 19 T cell receptor beta chains below, sequenced in a study of shared clonotypes between healthy human individuals. Clones were read by immunoSEQ multiplex PCR, and TCRdb kept only the in-frame ones, dropping some. The repertoire holds roughly 650,000 clones, with around 96% as singletons. Naive-designated CD8 cells lacked CD45RO, were positively enriched for CCR7, and omitted terminally differentiated effector memory CD45RA+ cells. The sample taken for sequencing was naive CD8+ T cells sorted from blood. These receptors were obtained from a woman in her twenties or thirties in good health.

The chain's CDR3 is CASSLSVNGNQPQHF. CDR3 nucleotides: TGTGCCAGCAGTTTAAGCGTTAACGGGAATCAGCCCCAGCATTTT. The chain has TRBV27 and TRBJ1-5; D is unresolved. Germline lookup yields CDR1 MNHEY and CDR2 SMNVEV (reference sequence). This CDR3 is built from 15 residues. Between the trimmed V and J ends, which lost 2 bases and 4 bases, there was a span of 12 bases.

The chain employs TRBV9 and TRBJ2-2; D is ambiguous. The CDR3 is made up of 15 amino acids. Germline CDR1 SGDLS, CDR2 YYNGEE. Deletions cut 0 bases from V and 4 bases from J, with 10 bases between. The CDR3: CASSVEVLGTGELFF. In DNA form, the CDR3 reads TGTGCCAGCAGCGTAGAGGTATTAGGCACCGGGGAGCTGTTTTTT.

This clone appeared a single time. The chain combines TRBV9 with TRBJ2-7; D possibly corresponds to TRBD1 (5 bases). The ends were cut back, 7 bases at V and 5 bases at J, with 13 bases in the middle. Germline V CDR1 and CDR2: SGDLS, YYNGEE. The CDR3 is made up of 12 amino acids. The CDR3, as DNA: TGTGCCAGCGGAGAGACAGACCACGAGCAGTACTTC. As protein: CASGETDHEQYF.

The gene calls are TRBV28 and TRBJ2-1; D possibly corresponds to TRBD1 (5 bases). The V gene lost 2 bases and the J gene lost 5 bases, with 10 bases spanning the gap. The CDR3 loop spans 14 amino acids. Germline CDR1 and CDR2: MDHEN and SYDVKM. The CDR3 protein is CASSLRQGNNEQFF. In DNA form, the CDR3 reads TGTGCCAGCAGTTTACGCCAGGGTAACAATGAGCAGTTCTTC. The full variable domain, with the rest looked up from reference TRBV28 and TRBJ2-1, is DVKVTQSSRYLVKRTGEKVFLECVQDMDHENMFWYRQDPGLGLRLIYFSYDVKMKEKGDIPEGYSVSREKKERFSLILESASTNQTSMYLCASSLRQGNNEQFFGPGTRLTVL.

The chain recombines TRBV14 with TRBJ2-7; tentative D call: TRBD1 (6 bases). Deletions cut 1 base from V and 2 bases from J, with 9 bases between. This CDR3 region has 14 residues. CDR1 and CDR2 from the germline V gene are SGHDN and FVKESK. The CDR3 loop reads CASSQGAGAYEQYF. Written as DNA, the CDR3 is TGTGCCAGCAGCCAAGGGGCAGGGGCCTACGAGCAGTACTTC.

The rearrangement links TRBV5-1 to TRBJ2-7; tentatively, D is TRBD2 (6 bases). V gave up 4 bases and J gave up 2 bases, with 16 bases separating them. CDR3 length: 15 residues. The germline V gene has CDR1 SGHRS and CDR2 YFSETQ. CDR3 sequence (DNA): TGCGCCAGCAGCGTCTATTCGGGGGTGACCTACGAGCAGTACTTC. Amino acid sequence: CASSVYSGVTYEQYF.

The chain couples TRBV13 to TRBJ2-1; TRBD1 matches at 8 bases. Germline V lookup: CDR1 PRHDT, CDR2 FYEKMQ (reference sequence). J gave up 4 bases and V 7 bases, and 9 bases lay outside the gene matches. The CDR3 spans 15 residues. DNA for the CDR3: TGTGCCAGCACCACCGGACAGGGAACATACAATGAGCAGTTCTTC. It codes for CASTTGQGTYNEQFF.

V is TRBV6-6 and J is TRBJ2-1; 9 nucleotides line up with TRBD2. With 4 bases clipped from V and 2 bases from J, the junction kept 3 bases outside the gene matches. The CDR3 covers 15 residues. Germline assignment: CDR1 MNHNY and CDR2 SVGAGI (reference sequence). Here the CDR3 reads CASSSGLATYNEQFF. CDR3 nucleotides: TGTGCCAGCAGTTCCGGACTAGCGACCTACAATGAGCAGTTCTTC.

The chain is built from TRBV7-2 and TRBJ2-1; 9 bases are shared with TRBD2. Germline V gene lookup returns CDR1 SGHTA and CDR2 FQGNSA. J gave up 0 bases and V 4 bases, and 13 bases lay outside the gene matches. The CDR3 totals 19 residues. CDR3 sequence (DNA): TGTGCCAGCAGCTACGATTTGAGCGGGAGGCCTTCCTCCTACAATGAGCAGTTCTTC. Encoded protein: CASSYDLSGRPSSYNEQFF.

The genes are TRBV5-6 and TRBJ2-1; 8 positions match TRBD2. This CDR3 is 15 amino acids long. Germline lookup yields CDR1 SGHDT and CDR2 YYEEEE. The V and J ends lost 2 bases and 8 bases, in that order; junction bases with no gene match: 9. Here the CDR3 reads CASSFVEREFHEQFF. The CDR3 nucleotides are TGTGCCAGCAGCTTCGTCGAGCGGGAGTTTCATGAGCAGTTCTTC.

V usage is TRBV19 and J usage is TRBJ2-3; 10 nucleotides line up with TRBD1. J lost 2 bases, V lost 6 bases, and 14 bases had no gene match. CDR3 length equals 18 residues. Per the germline V gene, CDR1 is LNHDA and CDR2 is SQIVND (reference sequence). CDR3 nucleotides: TGTGCCAGTAGCCAGAGCACAATCGGGACAGGGGCCACAGATACGCAGTATTTT. Its protein product is CASSQSTIGTGATDTQYF.

The rearrangement joins TRBV11-2 to TRBJ2-7, with 11 bases lining up with TRBD2. Germline-derived CDR1 and CDR2 are SGHAT and FQNNGV. The CDR3 runs 15 residues. V lost 1 base, J lost 5 bases, and 4 bases stayed unmatched. The CDR3 loop is CASSLVLAGVNEQYF. Here the CDR3 DNA reads TGTGCCAGCAGCTTAGTACTAGCGGGAGTTAACGAGCAGTACTTC.

The J gene is TRBJ1-3, the V gene TRBV7-9; a weak D match, TRBD1 (5 bases). V dropped 4 bases and J dropped 4 bases, with 26 bases sitting between them. The germline V gene encodes CDR1 SEHNR and CDR2 FQNEAQ (reference sequence). This CDR3 has 19 residues. The CDR3 loop is CASSSQGPPHGGAGNTIYF. The CDR3 bases are TGTGCCAGCAGCTCCCAAGGACCTCCTCACGGGGGAGCAGGAAACACCATATATTTT.

This chain joins TRBV28 and TRBJ2-7; perhaps TRBD1 as D (5 bases). Germline V gene data show CDR1 as MDHEN and CDR2 as SYDVKM. Trimming removed 7 bases at V and 1 base at J, with 8 bases between. The CDR3 has 12 residues. The CDR3 is CASTDISYEQYF. The CDR3 DNA sequence: TGTGCCAGCACGGACATTTCCTACGAGCAGTACTTC.

The genes are TRBV7-9 and TRBJ2-7; 7 bases are shared with TRBD2. Germline lookup yields CDR1 SEHNR and CDR2 FQNEAQ (reference sequence). V dropped 5 bases and J dropped 1; count of bases not matched to a gene: 5. The CDR3 has 14 residues. The CDR3 nucleotides are TGTGCCAGCAGCCCCCTAGCGGAGTCCTACGAGCAGTACTTC. It specifies CASSPLAESYEQYF.

This clone was seen once. The chain couples TRBV15 to TRBJ2-5; 9 positions match TRBD2. The CDR3 is made up of 18 amino acids. Per the germline V gene, CDR1 is LNHNV and CDR2 is YYDKDF (reference sequence). J gave up 5 bases and V 3 bases, and 16 bases lay outside the gene matches. CDR3 in amino acids: CATSRPEKEREDGETQYF. As DNA, the CDR3 is TGTGCCACCAGCAGGCCCGAGAAGGAGCGGGAGGATGGGGAGACCCAGTACTTC.

The chain is built from TRBV27 and TRBJ2-7; 7 nucleotides line up with TRBD1. CDR1 is MNHEY, CDR2 SMNVEV, per germline (reference sequence). The length of the CDR3 is 13 residues. Germline trimming cut 2 bases from V and 4 bases from J; bases unmatched to any gene: 2. The CDR3 loop reads CASSLRGHYEQYF. For the CDR3, the DNA is TGTGCCAGCAGTTTAAGGGGGCATTACGAGCAGTACTTC.

The chain combines TRBV28 with TRBJ1-3; no clear D gene. The CDR3 consists of 15 residues. Germline CDR1 reads MDHEN; CDR2 reads SYDVKM. Trimming took off 9 bases at V and 0 bases at J, with 15 bases between the two ends. The CDR3 DNA is TGTGCCAGGTTTATGGACGCATACTCTGGAAACACCATATATTTT. Translated: CARFMDAYSGNTIYF.

This rearrangement joins TRBV15 to TRBJ1-5; 8 bases are a match to TRBD1. Germline assignment: CDR1 LNHNV and CDR2 YYDKDF (reference sequence). V trimming: 5 bases; J trimming: 4 bases; junction bases outside the gene matches: 7. The CDR3 is 15 amino acids. The CDR3 DNA is TGTGCCACCAGCCGAGCGACAGGGGCAAATCAGCCCCAGCATTTT. It yields the protein CATSRATGANQPQHF.